The next 20 T cell receptor beta chains were all read from a single sample in a study of prognosis after radiotherapy for stage I lung cancer. Two-round multiplex PCR, the amplification method, yielded TCR beta CDR3 from genomic DNA. First-round PCR amplification was performed with primers specific to each TRBV and TRBJ gene. TCRdb analysed the multiplex PCR reads with MiXCR anew, one entry per CDR3 protein. Of more than 11,000 distinct CDR3 sequences listed, about 32% were seen once; the top ten hold 28%. Sample: PBMCs, taken before or after stereotactic body radiation therapy (not recorded which). Receptor source: a donor at least 50 years old with non-small cell lung cancer.

This clonotype was counted ten times or more. The rearrangement links TRBV28 to TRBJ1-5; a weak D match, TRBD1 (5 bases). In germline, CDR1 is MDHEN, CDR2 SYDVKM. This CDR3 region has 15 residues. The germline V and J ends were trimmed by 2 bases and 1 base, with 9 bases remaining between them. CDR3 region: CASSLGGGSNQPQHF. CDR3 DNA sequence: TGTGCCAGCAGTTTAGGGGGGGGAAGCAATCAGCCCCAGCATTTT.

This clonotype was seen ten or more times. This chain links TRBV20-1 with TRBJ1-1, with D perhaps matching TRBD1 (5 bases). The V end lost 1 base, the J end lost 8 bases, and 11 bases lay between the germline ends. CDR1 and CDR2 from the germline V gene are DFQATT and SNEGSKA (reference sequence). The CDR3 loop spans 12 amino acids. The DNA for the CDR3 is TGCAGTGCTAGAGTCAGGCCAGGGGAAGCTTTCTTT. Translation: CSARVRPGEAFF.

In the case of this clonotype: Here the CDR3 omits its conserved ending phenylalanine or tryptophan, so a read error is the likely source. V gene TRBV7-9 combines with J gene TRBJ2-3; D ambiguous. CDR1 and CDR2 (germline): SEHNR, FQNEAQ (reference sequence). The CDR3 extends over 14 amino acids. Trimming left V 0 bases short and J 2 bases short, with 6 bases between. The CDR3 DNA sequence: TGTGCCAGCAGCTTAGCCGAGTTCACAGATACGCAGTATTCT. Its translation is CASSLAEFTDTQYS.

This clonotype was observed many times. This chain joins TRBV6-5 and TRBJ2-1; D might be TRBD2 (5 bases). V gave up 2 bases and J gave up 3 bases, with 14 bases separating them. Germline lookup yields CDR1 MNHEY and CDR2 SVGAGI. The CDR3 consists of 16 residues. The CDR3 region has the DNA TGTGCCAGCAGTTACGGGCGGGTTACTATCTACAATGAGCAGTTCTTC. It is translated as CASSYGRVTIYNEQFF.

This clonotype was found many times. The chain has TRBV7-6 and TRBJ2-7; 10 nucleotides align to TRBD2. Losses at the gene ends were 2 bases for V and 7 bases for J; bases not matched to a gene: 14. The germline CDR1 and CDR2 sequences are SGHVS and FNYEAQ. The CDR3 extends over 17 amino acids. The CDR3 sequence is CASSLSSGRVGLREQYF. CDR3 bases: TGTGCCAGCAGCTTATCCAGCGGGAGGGTCGGGCTTCGGGAGCAGTACTTC.

This clonotype was picked up many times. This chain connects TRBV7-6 to TRBJ2-3; 7 bases line up with TRBD2. Germline values: CDR1 SGHVS, CDR2 FNYEAQ. Trimming cost V 1 base and J 3 bases; bases outside gene matches: 7. This CDR3 has 16 amino acids. In DNA, the CDR3 is TGTGCCAGCAGCTTAGTCGTGGGAGGGCGAACAGATACGCAGTATTTT. Its protein is CASSLVVGGRTDTQYF. The full variable domain, completed using reference TRBV7-6 and TRBJ2-3, is GAGVSQSPRYKVTKRGQDVALRCDPISGHVSLYWYRQALGQGPEFLTYFNYEAQQDKSGLPNDRFSAERPEGSISTLTIQRTEQRDSAMYRCASSLVVGGRTDTQYFGPGTRLTVL.

This clonotype has a handful of counts. A much larger clone lies one base from this, so it may be a read error. This chain links TRBV28 with TRBJ1-2, with 9 bases matching TRBD1. This CDR3 is 13 amino acids long. Looked up from germline, CDR1 is MDHEN and CDR2 is SYDVKM. The DNA of the CDR3 is TGTGTCAGCAGCCCGGGACAGGGAGGAGGCTACACCTTC. This gives the protein CVSSPGQGGGYTF.

Remarks on this clonotype: One end of the junction fails to match germline, which may point to a read error. The chain combines TRBV3-1 with TRBJ2-5, with TRBD2 matching over 8 bases. In germline, CDR1 is LGHDT, CDR2 YNNKEL (reference sequence). This CDR3 contains 18 residues. The CDR3 loop reads CASIQDRPGAGGKETKYF. The CDR3 DNA sequence: TGTGCCAGCATCCAAGATCGCCCGGGGGCGGGAGGTAAAGAGACCAAGTACTTC.

Concerning this clonotype itself: A far larger clone is one nucleotide away, so this likely arose from a read error. The chain links TRBV10-3 to TRBJ2-5; D not certain. V was cut by 10 bases and J by 2 bases, with 23 bases left in between. CDR1 and CDR2 (germline): ENHRY, SYGVKD. CDR3 length: 16 amino acids. For the CDR3, the DNA is TGTGCCAGCAGCGTCCGCGTGGGTTCCAGGCAAGAGACCCAGTACTTC. It codes for CASSVRVGSRQETQYF.

This clonotype has a count of ten or more. The chain uses TRBV2 and TRBJ1-4, with D possibly matching TRBD1 (5 bases). The ends were cut back, 5 bases at V and 3 bases at J, with 22 bases in the middle. Germline loops: CDR1 SNHLY, CDR2 FYNNEI. CDR3 length equals 18 residues. DNA for the CDR3: TGTGCCAGCAGTATCCGGAGACAACTGGCGACAGCTAATGAAAAACTGTTTTTT. Translating it yields CASSIRRQLATANEKLFF. Full variable domain (remainder filled in from reference TRBV2 and TRBJ1-4): EPEVTQTPSHQVTQMGQEVILRCVPISNHLYFYWYRQILGQKVEFLVSFYNNEISEKSEIFDDQFSVERPDGSNFTLKIRSTKLEDSAMYFCASSIRRQLATANEKLFFGSGTQLSVL.

Regarding this clonotype: A far larger clone is one base from this, pointing to a likely read error. The chain uses TRBV20-1 and TRBJ2-6; 8 positions agree with TRBD2. TRBJ2-7 matches the DNA end more closely, so the J call is doubtful. This CDR3 region has 12 residues. The germline V gene encodes CDR1 DFQATT and CDR2 SNEGSKA (reference sequence). The CDR3 region is CSARAGELEQYF. In nucleotides, the CDR3 is TGCAGTGCGAGAGCGGGAGAACTCGAGCAGTACTTC.

In its sample, this clonotype was seen many times. This rearrangement joins TRBV15 to TRBJ1-3; D remains ambiguous. Germline assignment: CDR1 LNHNV and CDR2 YYDKDF (reference sequence). This CDR3 has 13 residues. Trimming pared 7 bases from V and 5 bases from J, leaving 12 bases between. CDR3 DNA sequence: TGTGCCACCACCTCGGGGTACAGAAACACCATATATTTT. It is translated as CATTSGYRNTIYF. The full variable domain, with the rest looked up from reference TRBV15 and TRBJ1-3, is DAMVIQNPRYQVTQFGKPVTLSCSQTLNHNVMYWYQQKSSQAPKLLFHYYDKDFNNEADTPDNFQSRRPNTSFCFLDIRSPGLGDTAMYLCATTSGYRNTIYFGEGSWLTVV.

A remark on this clonotype: Given a far larger clone just one base away, this is likely a sequencing read error. V is TRBV11-2 and J is TRBJ2-5; the match to TRBD1 covers 7 bases. Germline V gene sequence: CDR1 SGHAT, CDR2 FQNNGV. The CDR3 has 15 residues. CDR3 amino acids: CASSLGTGTTRELFF. Written as DNA, the CDR3 is TGTGCCAGCAGCTTAGGGACAGGAACGACACGTGAGTTGTTCTTC.

Many counts were recorded for this clonotype. V gene TRBV3-1 combines with J gene TRBJ1-1; D call uncertain. The CDR3 extends over 15 amino acids. The V gene's germline CDR1 is LGHDT and CDR2 YNNKEL (reference sequence). V was trimmed by 0 bases and J by 6 bases, leaving 14 bases between them. CDR3 sequence (DNA): TGTGCCAGCAGCCAAGAGTCTGCGGTTTTCGCTGAAGCTTTCTTT. Translation: CASSQESAVFAEAFF.

V gene TRBV3-1 combines with J gene TRBJ2-5, with 7 bases fitting TRBD2. Germline V gives CDR1 LGHDT, CDR2 YNNKEL (reference sequence). The junction had 6 bases not matched to a gene; V was cut back by 0 bases and J by 5 bases. There are 15 residues in the CDR3. The CDR3 reads CASSQDGGFVETQYF. For the CDR3, the DNA is TGTGCCAGCAGCCAAGACGGGGGGTTTGTTGAGACCCAGTACTTC.

Concerning this clonotype itself: The CDR3 end shows no conserved phenylalanine or tryptophan, and so a read error is likely. The rearrangement links TRBV3-1 to TRBJ1-5; D gene uncertain. The CDR3 has 12 amino acids. V dropped 4 bases and J dropped 2 bases, with 3 bases sitting between them. Germline values: CDR1 LGHDT, CDR2 YNNKEL (reference sequence). CDR3 nucleotide sequence: TGTGCCAGCAGCCTTCGCAATCAGCCCCAGCATTCT. It is translated as CASSLRNQPQHS.

This clonotype appeared many times. This chain joins TRBV2 and TRBJ2-7; D perhaps matches TRBD1 (5 bases). The germline CDR1 and CDR2 sequences are SNHLY and FYNNEI. CDR3 size: 14 residues. Trimming pared 6 bases from V and 3 bases from J, leaving 15 bases between. The CDR3 bases are TGTGCCAGCAGAAGCAGGGCTCTCGGCTACGAGCAGTACTTC. Translated, it gives CASRSRALGYEQYF.

The J gene is TRBJ1-1, the V gene TRBV7-9, with no clear D. Deletions cut 0 bases from V and 7 bases from J, with 9 bases between. CDR3 length: 13 amino acids. Germline V gene lookup returns CDR1 SEHNR and CDR2 FQNEAQ (reference sequence). The CDR3 loop is CASSLAGRVEAFF. The DNA of the CDR3 is TGTGCCAGCAGCTTAGCCGGGCGGGTTGAAGCTTTCTTT.

The sample holds many counts of this clonotype. V gene TRBV29-1 combines with J gene TRBJ2-3; D is possibly TRBD1 (5 bases). Trimming pared 3 bases from V and 2 bases from J, leaving 6 bases between. The CDR3 is made up of 12 amino acids. CDR1 and CDR2 from the germline V gene are SQVTM and ANQGSEA. DNA of the CDR3: TGCAGCGTTGAGGGGCCCACAGATACGCAGTATTTT. Amino acids: CSVEGPTDTQYF.

As concerns this clonotype: With only one base between it and a far larger clone, this is likely a read error. The chain links TRBV6-9 to TRBJ2-7, with 10 positions matching TRBD1. CDR1 MNHGY and CDR2 SVAAGI come from the germline V gene. This CDR3 is built from 15 residues. The CDR3 nucleotides read TGTTCCAGCAGACACCGGGACAGGGGAATAGGTGAGCAGTACTTC. Translation gives CSSRHRDRGIGEQYF.